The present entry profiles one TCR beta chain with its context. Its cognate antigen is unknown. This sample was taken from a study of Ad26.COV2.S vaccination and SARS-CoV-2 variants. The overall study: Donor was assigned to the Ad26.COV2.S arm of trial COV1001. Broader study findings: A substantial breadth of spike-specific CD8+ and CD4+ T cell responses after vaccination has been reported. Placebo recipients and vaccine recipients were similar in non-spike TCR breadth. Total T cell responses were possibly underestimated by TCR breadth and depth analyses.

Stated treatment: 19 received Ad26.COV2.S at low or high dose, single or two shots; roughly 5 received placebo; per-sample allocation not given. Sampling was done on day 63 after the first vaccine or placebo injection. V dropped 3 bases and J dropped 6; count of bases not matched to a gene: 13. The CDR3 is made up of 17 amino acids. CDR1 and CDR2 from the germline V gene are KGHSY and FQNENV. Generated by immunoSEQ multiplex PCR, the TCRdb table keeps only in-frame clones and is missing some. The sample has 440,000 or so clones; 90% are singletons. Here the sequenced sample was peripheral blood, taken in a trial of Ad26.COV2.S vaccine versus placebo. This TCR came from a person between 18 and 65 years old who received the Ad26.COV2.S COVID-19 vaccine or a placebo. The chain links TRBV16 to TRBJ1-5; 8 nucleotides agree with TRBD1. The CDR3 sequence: CASSQEGNTGGIQPQHF. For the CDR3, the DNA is TGTGCCAGCAGCCAGGAAGGAAATACAGGGGGTATTCAGCCCCAGCATTTT.